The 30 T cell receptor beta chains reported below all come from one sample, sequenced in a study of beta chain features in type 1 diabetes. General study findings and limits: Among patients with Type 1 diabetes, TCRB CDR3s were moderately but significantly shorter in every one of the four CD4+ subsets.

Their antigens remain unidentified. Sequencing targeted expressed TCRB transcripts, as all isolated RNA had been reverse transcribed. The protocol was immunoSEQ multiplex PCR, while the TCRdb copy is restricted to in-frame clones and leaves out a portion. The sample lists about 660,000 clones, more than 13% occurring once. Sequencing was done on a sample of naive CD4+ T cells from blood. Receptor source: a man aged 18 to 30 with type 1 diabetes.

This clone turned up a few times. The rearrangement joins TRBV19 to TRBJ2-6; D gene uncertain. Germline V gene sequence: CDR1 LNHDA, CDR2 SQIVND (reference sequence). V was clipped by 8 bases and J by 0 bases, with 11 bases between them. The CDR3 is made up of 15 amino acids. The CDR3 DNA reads TGTGCCAGTCGTCGGTCTAGCTCTGGGGCCAACGTCCTGACTTTC. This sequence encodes CASRRSSSGANVLTF.

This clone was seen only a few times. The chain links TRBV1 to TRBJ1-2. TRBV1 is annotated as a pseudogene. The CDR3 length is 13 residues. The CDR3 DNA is TGCACCAGCAGCCAAGAAGGAAGGAGCGGCTACACCTTC. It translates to CTSSQEGRSGYTF.

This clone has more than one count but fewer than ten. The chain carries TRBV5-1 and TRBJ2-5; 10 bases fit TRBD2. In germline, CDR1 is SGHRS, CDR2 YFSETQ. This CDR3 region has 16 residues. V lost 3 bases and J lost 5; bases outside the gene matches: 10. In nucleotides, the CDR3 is TGCGCCAGCAGCTCGTTAGCGGGAGGCACCCGGGAGACCCAGTACTTC. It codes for CASSSLAGGTRETQYF.

CDR3 in DNA: TGTGCCACCGACAGGGGTGGAAACACCATATATTTT. Protein: CATDRGGNTIYF. The chain uses TRBV30 and TRBJ1-3, with TRBD1 matching over 8 bases. This CDR3 region has 12 residues. With V trimmed by 8 bases and J by 3 bases, 3 bases remained unmatched. Germline V gene data show CDR1 as GTSNPN and CDR2 as SVGIG (reference sequence).

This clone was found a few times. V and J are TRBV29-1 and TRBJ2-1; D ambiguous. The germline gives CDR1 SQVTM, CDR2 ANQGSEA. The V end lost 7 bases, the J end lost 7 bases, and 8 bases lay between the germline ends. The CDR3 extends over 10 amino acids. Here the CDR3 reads CSAHVNEQFF. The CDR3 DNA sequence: TGCAGCGCTCACGTAAATGAGCAGTTCTTC.

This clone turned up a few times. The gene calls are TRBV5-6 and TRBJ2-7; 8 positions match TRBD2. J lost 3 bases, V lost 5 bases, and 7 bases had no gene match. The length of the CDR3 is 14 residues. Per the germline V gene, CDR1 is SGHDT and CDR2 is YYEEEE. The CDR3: CASRRAGAHYEQYF. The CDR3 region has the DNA TGTGCCAGCAGACGAGCGGGAGCTCACTACGAGCAGTACTTC.

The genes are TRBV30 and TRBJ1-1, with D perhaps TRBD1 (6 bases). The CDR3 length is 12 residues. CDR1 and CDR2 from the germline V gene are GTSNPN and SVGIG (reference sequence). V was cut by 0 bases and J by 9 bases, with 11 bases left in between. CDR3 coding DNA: TGTGCCTGGAGTGTAAACCGGGACAAAGCTTTCTTT. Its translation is CAWSVNRDKAFF.

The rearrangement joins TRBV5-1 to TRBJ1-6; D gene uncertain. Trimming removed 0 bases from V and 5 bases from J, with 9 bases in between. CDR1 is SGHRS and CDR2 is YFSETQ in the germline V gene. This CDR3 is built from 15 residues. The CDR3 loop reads CASSLAEWDNSPLHF. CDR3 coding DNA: TGCGCCAGCAGCTTGGCGGAGTGGGATAATTCACCCCTCCACTTT.

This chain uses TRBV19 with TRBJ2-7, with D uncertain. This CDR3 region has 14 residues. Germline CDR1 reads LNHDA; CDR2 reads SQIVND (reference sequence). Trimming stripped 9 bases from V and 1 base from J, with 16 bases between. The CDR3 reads CASAPGRRSYEQYF. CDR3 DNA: TGTGCCAGCGCTCCCGGTAGACGATCCTACGAGCAGTACTTC.

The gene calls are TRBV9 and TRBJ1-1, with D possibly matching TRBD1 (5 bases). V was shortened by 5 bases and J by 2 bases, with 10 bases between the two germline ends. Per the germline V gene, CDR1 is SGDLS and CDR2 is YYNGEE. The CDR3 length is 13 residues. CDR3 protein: CASSTGENTEAFF. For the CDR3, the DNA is TGTGCCAGCAGTACGGGGGAAAACACTGAAGCTTTCTTT. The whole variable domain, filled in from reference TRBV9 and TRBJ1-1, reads DSGVTQTPKHLITATGQRVTLRCSPRSGDLSVYWYQQSLDQGLQFLIQYYNGEERAKGNILERFSAQQFPDLHSELNLSSLELGDSALYFCASSTGENTEAFFGQGTRLTVV.

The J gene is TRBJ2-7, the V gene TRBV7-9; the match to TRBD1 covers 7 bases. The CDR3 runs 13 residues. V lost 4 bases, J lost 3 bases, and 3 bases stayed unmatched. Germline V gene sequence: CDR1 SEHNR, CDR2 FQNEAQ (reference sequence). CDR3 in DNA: TGTGCCAGCAGCTCCGGACAGGTCTACGAGCAGTACTTC. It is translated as CASSSGQVYEQYF.

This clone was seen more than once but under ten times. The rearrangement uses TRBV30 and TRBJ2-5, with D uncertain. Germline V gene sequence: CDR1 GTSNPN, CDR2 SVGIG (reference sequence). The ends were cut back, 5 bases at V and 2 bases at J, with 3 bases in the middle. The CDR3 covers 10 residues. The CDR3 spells CAWSQETQYF. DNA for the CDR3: TGTGCCTGGTCTCAAGAGACCCAGTACTTC. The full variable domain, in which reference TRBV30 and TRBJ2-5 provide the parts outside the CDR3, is SQTIHQWPATLVQPVGSPLSLECTVEGTSNPNLYWYRQAAGRGLQLLFYSVGIGQISSEVPQNLSASRPQDRQFILSSKKLLLSDSGFYLCAWSQETQYFGPGTRLLVL.

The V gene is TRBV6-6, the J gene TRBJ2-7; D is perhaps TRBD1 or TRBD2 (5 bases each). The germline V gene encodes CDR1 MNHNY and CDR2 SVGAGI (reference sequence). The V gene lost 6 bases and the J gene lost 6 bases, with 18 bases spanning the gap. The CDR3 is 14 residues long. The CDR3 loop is CASSLRREEGEQYF. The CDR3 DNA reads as TGTGCCAGCAGCCTACGCAGGGAAGAGGGCGAGCAGTACTTC.

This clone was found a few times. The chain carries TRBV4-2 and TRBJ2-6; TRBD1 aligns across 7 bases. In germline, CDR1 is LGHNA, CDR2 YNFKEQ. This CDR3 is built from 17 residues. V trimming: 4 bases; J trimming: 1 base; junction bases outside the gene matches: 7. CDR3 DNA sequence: TGTGCCAGCAGCCCCGGACAGGTAATTTCTGGGGCCAACGTCCTGACTTTC. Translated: CASSPGQVISGANVLTF.

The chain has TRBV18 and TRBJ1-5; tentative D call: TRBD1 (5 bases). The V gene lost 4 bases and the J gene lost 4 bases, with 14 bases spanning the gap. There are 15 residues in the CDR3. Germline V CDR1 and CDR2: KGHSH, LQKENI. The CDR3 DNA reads TGTGCCAGCTCACTACAGCCAGGGACGAATCAGCCCCAGCATTTT. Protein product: CASSLQPGTNQPQHF.

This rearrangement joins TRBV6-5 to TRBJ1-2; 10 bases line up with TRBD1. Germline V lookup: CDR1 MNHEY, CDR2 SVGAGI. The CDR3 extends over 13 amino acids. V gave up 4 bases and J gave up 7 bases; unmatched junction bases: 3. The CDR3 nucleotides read TGTGCCAGCAGTTCCCGACAGGGGGCTGGCTACACCTTC. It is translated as CASSSRQGAGYTF.

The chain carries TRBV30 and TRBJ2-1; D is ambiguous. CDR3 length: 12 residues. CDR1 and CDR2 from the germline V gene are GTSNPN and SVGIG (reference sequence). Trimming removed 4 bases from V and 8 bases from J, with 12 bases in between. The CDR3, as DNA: TGTGCCTGGACGTGGACCGCCTATGAGCAGTTCTTC. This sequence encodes CAWTWTAYEQFF.

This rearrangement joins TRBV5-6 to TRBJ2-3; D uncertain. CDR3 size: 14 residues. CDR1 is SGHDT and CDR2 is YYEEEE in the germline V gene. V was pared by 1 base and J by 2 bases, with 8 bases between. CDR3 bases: TGTGCCAGCAGCTTGTTGTCGGTCACAGATACGCAGTATTTT. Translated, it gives CASSLLSVTDTQYF.

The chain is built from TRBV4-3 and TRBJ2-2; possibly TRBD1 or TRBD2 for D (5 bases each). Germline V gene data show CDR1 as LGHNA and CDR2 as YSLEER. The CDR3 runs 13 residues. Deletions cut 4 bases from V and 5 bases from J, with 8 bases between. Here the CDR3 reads CASSLGTTGELFF. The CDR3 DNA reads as TGCGCCAGCAGCCTCGGGACGACCGGGGAGCTGTTTTTT.

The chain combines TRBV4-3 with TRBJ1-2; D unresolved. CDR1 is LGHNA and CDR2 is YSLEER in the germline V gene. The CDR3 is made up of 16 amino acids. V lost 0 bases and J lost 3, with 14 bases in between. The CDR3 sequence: CASSQDLQQPYYGYTF. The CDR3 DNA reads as TGCGCCAGCAGCCAAGATTTGCAGCAACCGTACTATGGCTACACCTTC.

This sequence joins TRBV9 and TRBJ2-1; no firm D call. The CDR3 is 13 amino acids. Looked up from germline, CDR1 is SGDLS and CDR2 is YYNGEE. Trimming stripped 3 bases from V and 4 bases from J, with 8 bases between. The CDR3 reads CASSETLYNEQFF. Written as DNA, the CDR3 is TGTGCCAGCAGCGAGACCCTTTACAATGAGCAGTTCTTC.

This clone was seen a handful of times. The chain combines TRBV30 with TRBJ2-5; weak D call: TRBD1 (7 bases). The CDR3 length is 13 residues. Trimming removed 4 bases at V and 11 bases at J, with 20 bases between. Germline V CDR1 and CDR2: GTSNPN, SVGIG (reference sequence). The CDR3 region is CAWIPTGAREQYF. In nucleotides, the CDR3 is TGTGCCTGGATACCTACAGGGGCCCGGGAGCAGTACTTC.

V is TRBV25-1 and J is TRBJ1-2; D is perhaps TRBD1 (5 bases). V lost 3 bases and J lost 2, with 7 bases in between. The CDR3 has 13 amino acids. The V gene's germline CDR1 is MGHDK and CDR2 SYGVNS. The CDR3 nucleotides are TGTGCCAGCAGTGAGGCAGGGAACTATGGCTACACCTTC. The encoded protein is CASSEAGNYGYTF.

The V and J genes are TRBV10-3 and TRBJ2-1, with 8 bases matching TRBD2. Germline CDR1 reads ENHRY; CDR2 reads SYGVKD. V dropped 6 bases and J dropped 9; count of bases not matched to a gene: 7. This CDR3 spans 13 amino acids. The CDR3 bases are TGTGCCATCAGGGGACTAGTGGCGGGTGAGCAGTTCTTC. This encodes CAIRGLVAGEQFF.

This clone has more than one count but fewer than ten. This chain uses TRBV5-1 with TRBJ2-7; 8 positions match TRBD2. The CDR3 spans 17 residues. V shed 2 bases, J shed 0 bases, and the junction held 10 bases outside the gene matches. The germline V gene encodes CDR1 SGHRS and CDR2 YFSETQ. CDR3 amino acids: CASSFWGAGVSSYEQYF. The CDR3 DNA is TGCGCCAGCAGCTTCTGGGGAGCGGGAGTCTCCTCCTACGAGCAGTACTTC.

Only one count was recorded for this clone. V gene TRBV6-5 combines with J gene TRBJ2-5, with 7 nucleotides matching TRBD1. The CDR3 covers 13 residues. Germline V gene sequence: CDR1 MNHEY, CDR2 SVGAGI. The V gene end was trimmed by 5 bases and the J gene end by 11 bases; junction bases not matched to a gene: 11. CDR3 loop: CASSATGVPSQYF. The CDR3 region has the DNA TGTGCCAGCAGTGCCACAGGGGTTCCATCTCAGTACTTC.

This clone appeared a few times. The CDR3 is CSVGQAQPGGPQHF. The CDR3 DNA is TGCAGCGTGGGACAGGCCCAACCGGGTGGGCCCCAGCATTTT. V is TRBV29-1 and J is TRBJ1-5; the match to TRBD1 covers 8 bases. This CDR3 contains 14 residues. CDR1 and CDR2 (germline): SQVTM, ANQGSEA. V gave up 6 bases and J gave up 9 bases; unmatched junction bases: 13.

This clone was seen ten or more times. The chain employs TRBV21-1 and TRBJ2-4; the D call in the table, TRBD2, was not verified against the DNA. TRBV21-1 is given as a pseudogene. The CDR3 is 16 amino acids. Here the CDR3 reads CASSTHTTSPGNIQYF. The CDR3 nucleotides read TGTGCCAGCAGCACTCATACGACTAGCCCGGGAAACATTCAGTACTTC.

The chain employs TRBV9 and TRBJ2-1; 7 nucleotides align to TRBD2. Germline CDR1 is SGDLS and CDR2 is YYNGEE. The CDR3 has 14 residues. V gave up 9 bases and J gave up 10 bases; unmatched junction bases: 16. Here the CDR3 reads CATRQASGSEEQFF. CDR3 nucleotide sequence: TGTGCCACCCGCCAGGCTAGCGGATCAGAAGAGCAGTTCTTC. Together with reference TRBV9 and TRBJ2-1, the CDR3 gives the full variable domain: DSGVTQTPKHLITATGQRVTLRCSPRSGDLSVYWYQQSLDQGLQFLIQYYNGEERAKGNILERFSAQQFPDLHSELNLSSLELGDSALYFCATRQASGSEEQFFGPGTRLTVL.

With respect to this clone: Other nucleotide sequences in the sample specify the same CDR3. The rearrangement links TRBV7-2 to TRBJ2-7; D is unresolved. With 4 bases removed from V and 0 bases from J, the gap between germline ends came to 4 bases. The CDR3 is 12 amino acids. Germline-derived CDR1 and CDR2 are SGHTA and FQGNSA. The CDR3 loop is CASSSNSYEQYF. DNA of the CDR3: TGTGCCAGCAGCTCCAACTCCTACGAGCAGTACTTC.